This T cell receptor (beta chain) was identified during a study of cytomegalovirus exposure and HLA in healthy donors (dated by TCRdb to 2016 to 2017). Some background on the complete study: An earlier analysis of approximately 590 of the donors reported approximately 300 Gb of sequence data and some 120 million unique TCR beta sequences from about 200 million T cells. Roughly 290 gigabases of sequencing data and 70 million to 100 million unique TCR sequences made up an early release that covered several hundred HLA-typed donors. The genetic ancestry cluster associated with self-reported Caucasian donors included over 80% of the 398 genotyped donors. The study aimed to test whether signatures of past pathogen exposure could be identified by cataloging public T cell receptors. Using immunosequencing, the study profiled T cell repertoires from 640 or so subjects and related those repertoires to cytomegalovirus serostatus. In addition to the first cohort of approximately 650 subjects, a separate validation cohort of approximately 130 different subjects was used. The study combined high-throughput TCR immunosequencing, statistical association of individual TCRs with disease status, and machine learning to predict cytomegalovirus infection status. In a later analysis, previously published TCR beta repertoires from 600 to 850 donors were re-analyzed and high-resolution HLA genotyping was added so that TCR occurrence patterns could be studied. In the later analysis, no new phenotypic data were used to find candidate immune exposures; instead, reliance was placed on TCR beta sequences and their occurrence across donors. An earlier analysis of 587 of the donors applied high-throughput TCR beta sequencing to assess whether each TCR beta V gene segment acted as functional or pseudogenic. Alongside the repertoire data, information on donor age, sex, ethnicity and CMV serostatus was compiled. Genome-wide SNP genotypes for about three fifths of the roughly 700 donors were used in a later genetic analysis, which treated that subset as a discovery cohort. All discovery cohort repertoires had been generated using a single sequencing platform. Class I and class II HLA loci were covered by the typing at four-digit resolution. The number of donors typed differed by locus, with roughly 629-640 for A, B, C, DRB1 and DQB1, roughly 550 for DQA1, 600 to 610 for DPA1, and 450 to 480 for DPB1. Roughly five DR-DQ haplotypes were treated as single units for association and clustering because of strong linkage in the cohort. Among 300 to 500 genotyped donors of the cohort, an average of roughly 230,000 unique TCR beta nucleotide sequences was sequenced per donor, of which about 18% were non-productive.

Cut back by 6 bases and 0 bases, the V and J ends lie 6 bases apart. CDR1 and CDR2, per the germline V gene, are SNHLY and FYNNEI. The CDR3 has 12 amino acids, counting the end cysteine and phenylalanine. Just the 36-base CDR3 DNA is kept, in frame starting at base 1. The cohort was made up of roughly 670 healthy bone marrow donors. Cohort members were all nominally healthy when sampled, although unrecorded immune exposures were likely present. The donor tested CMV seropositive and was one of the 289 seropositive cohort members. A peripheral blood sample was collected from each donor, and TCR beta sequencing was performed on peripheral blood mononuclear cells. Genomic DNA was extracted from the blood cell samples with the Qiagen DNeasy Blood Extraction Kit. Concerning this clone itself: Its antigen has not been determined. No quality values exist for individual bases; no much larger clone is one base distant.

The full study reports these points: In a later analysis, the rate of TCR association differed among HLA loci, with DRB1 alleles having the most associated TCRs and HLA-C alleles having the fewest. Because the 87-base-pair reads could not distinguish some IMGT-functional V segments, including TRBV6-2 and TRBV6-3, those segments were excluded. Roughly uniform sequencing depth across donors was assumed in presence/absence analyses, although this assumption may not hold. While some public TCRs were present in many individuals, most TCR sequences turned up only very rarely across donors. CMV serostatus was the only immune exposure information available for the cohort. A later analysis associated around 16,000 TCR beta sequences with specific HLA alleles at a false discovery rate of 0.05. In the study, around 160 TCR beta chains were listed as associated with cytomegalovirus. When HLA alleles, especially DR and DQ, strongly co-occurred, attributing TCR associations to individual alleles was difficult. A further reported finding was that TCR beta sequences accurately predicted the HLA-A and HLA-B alleles for most subjects in the first cohort. Cytomegalovirus status was reported to be diagnosed by the classifier with high specificity and sensitivity in both the original and validation cohorts. A later genetic analysis associated a missense DCLRE1C variant with V-gene and J-gene trimming of TCR beta chains, and an independent cohort replicated the association. In vitro tests confirmed that a few of the cytomegalovirus-associated TCR beta chains recognize cytomegalovirus antigens. Several of the top co-occurrence clusters appeared to be linked to parvovirus B19, influenza, CMV and Epstein-Barr virus, according to a later analysis. According to a later analysis, most CMV-associated TCR beta chains appeared to be HLA-restricted, and the HLA associations seemed to be driven largely by CMV exposure. Because counts were too low, roughly 17 rarely observed V segments, including chromosome 9 orphons, were left out of the earlier analysis of 500 to 750 of the donors. The authors suggested that the approach could potentially be extended to other disease states and immunological phenotypes. Linkage disequilibrium might explain the correlated functional status among segregating V segments, but an unknown experimental factor could not be ruled out. In an earlier analysis of more than 500 of the donors, most TCR beta V segments appeared in productive rearrangements about 90% or about 30% of the time, broadly matching IMGT annotations. HLA typing was unavailable for some donors at each locus, so association tests used only the typed subset. Compared with the roughly 670-donor mean, donors in an Asian-associated ancestry cluster had fewer N-insertions in productive TCRs, according to a later genetic analysis. A cluster of highly shared sequence variants was judged likely to be a technical artifact of the sequencing pipeline. In a later analysis, HLA-associated TCR beta chains were found to be more clonally expanded and to have lower generation probabilities than equally common non-associated chains. The cohort was sequenced for TCR beta chains only, and without alpha or paired-chain data the features that could be detected were limited.

To prepare the library, the immunoSEQ multiplex PCR assay was applied. For the multiplex PCR, a mixture combining 60 forward primers for TCR Vbeta segments and 13 reverse primers for TCR Jbeta segments was used. A multiplex PCR assay on genomic DNA amplified the CDR3 region of rearranged TCR beta genes. On the Illumina HiSeq System, the amplified TCR beta libraries were sequenced as 87-base-pair reads. Under the source paper's analysis protocol: In a later analysis, around 80 million unique TCR beta chains were counted across the 650 to 750 repertoires, and about 9.9 million of these chains were shared by at least two donors. Raw reads were error-corrected and collapsed into unique sequences by a nearest-neighbor algorithm in which closely related sequences were merged to remove PCR and sequencing errors. To assign V, D and J gene segments, CDR3 sequences were aligned to IMGT reference sequences. For a sequence to be retained, a match of at least six nucleotides to both a V gene segment and a J gene segment was required. A rearrangement was called productive if the CDR3 had no stop codons and remained in frame with V and J, and every other rearrangement was called non-productive. CDR3 was defined by IMGT convention, running from the second conserved V-encoded cysteine to the conserved J-encoded phenylalanine. The earlier analysis of 587 of the donors excluded sequences that lacked an unambiguous match to a single V gene segment. An earlier analysis of almost 600 of the donors classified V segments as functional when productive rearrangements were above 56.7% and as segregating when the standard deviation between donors was above 5%. A statistical classification framework was built for diagnosing cytomegalovirus status from the catalog of TCR beta chain sequences. V and J gene assignment, in a later analysis, came from comparing TCR nucleotide sequences with IMGT/GENE-DB human TR gene sequences. The TCRdist pipeline was used in a later analysis to assign CDR3 sequences and most-parsimonious VDJ recombination scenarios. In a later analysis, each TCR beta chain was defined by its CDR3 amino acid sequence together with its V-gene family, and reads lacking a unique V-gene family were excluded. As a way to deal with suspected cross-contamination and a sequencing artifact, a later analysis dropped more than 500 nucleotide sequences that were highly shared and had low generation probability. In a later analysis, a clonal expansion index for each public chain was calculated from normalized within-repertoire ranks of inferred template counts. In a later analysis, generation probabilities were computed with a VDJ recombination model fitted to out-of-frame rearrangements, and the resulting probabilities were checked against IGoR. Hypergeometric tests were used in a later analysis to score TCR-TCR, TCR-HLA and TCR-CMV co-occurrence, with a repertoire-size bias correction applied to the TCR pairs. A later analysis estimated false discovery rates by permuting HLA or CMV assignments 20 times. In a later analysis, co-occurring TCRs were grouped using DBSCAN, with TCRdist sequence similarity added in when clustering inside HLA-allele-positive subsets. Repertoires with fewer than 30,000 or more than 120,000 public chains, plus five repertoires with anomalous nucleotide sharing, were excluded from co-occurrence clustering. TCRdb's version of the immuneACCESS table is confined to in-frame rearrangements and falls short of the full clone set. An unresolved V gene accounts for under half of the shortfall where checked; the remainder is of unknown origin. That table gives V, J and clone size, and the DNA gave D and trimming. The sample table lists 25,000 to 40,000 clones, about 63% of them with a count of one. The ten largest clones take up around 23% of the sample.

Material for sequencing was PBMCs. This receptor was identified in a man aged 50 to 59 in good health and CMV-seropositive. The V and J genes are TRBV2 and TRBJ2-7, with a tentative D gene TRBD2 over 5 matching bases. The CDR3 protein: CASSRDSYEQYF. DNA sequence: TGTGCCAGCAGCCGGGACTCCTACGAGCAGTACTTC. Supplemented by the reference TRBV2 and TRBJ2-7 proteins around the CDR3, the complete variable domain is EPEVTQTPSHQVTQMGQEVILRCVPISNHLYFYWYRQILGQKVEFLVSFYNNEISEKSEIFDDQFSVERPDGSNFTLKIRSTKLEDSAMYFCASSRDSYEQYFGPGTRLTVT.